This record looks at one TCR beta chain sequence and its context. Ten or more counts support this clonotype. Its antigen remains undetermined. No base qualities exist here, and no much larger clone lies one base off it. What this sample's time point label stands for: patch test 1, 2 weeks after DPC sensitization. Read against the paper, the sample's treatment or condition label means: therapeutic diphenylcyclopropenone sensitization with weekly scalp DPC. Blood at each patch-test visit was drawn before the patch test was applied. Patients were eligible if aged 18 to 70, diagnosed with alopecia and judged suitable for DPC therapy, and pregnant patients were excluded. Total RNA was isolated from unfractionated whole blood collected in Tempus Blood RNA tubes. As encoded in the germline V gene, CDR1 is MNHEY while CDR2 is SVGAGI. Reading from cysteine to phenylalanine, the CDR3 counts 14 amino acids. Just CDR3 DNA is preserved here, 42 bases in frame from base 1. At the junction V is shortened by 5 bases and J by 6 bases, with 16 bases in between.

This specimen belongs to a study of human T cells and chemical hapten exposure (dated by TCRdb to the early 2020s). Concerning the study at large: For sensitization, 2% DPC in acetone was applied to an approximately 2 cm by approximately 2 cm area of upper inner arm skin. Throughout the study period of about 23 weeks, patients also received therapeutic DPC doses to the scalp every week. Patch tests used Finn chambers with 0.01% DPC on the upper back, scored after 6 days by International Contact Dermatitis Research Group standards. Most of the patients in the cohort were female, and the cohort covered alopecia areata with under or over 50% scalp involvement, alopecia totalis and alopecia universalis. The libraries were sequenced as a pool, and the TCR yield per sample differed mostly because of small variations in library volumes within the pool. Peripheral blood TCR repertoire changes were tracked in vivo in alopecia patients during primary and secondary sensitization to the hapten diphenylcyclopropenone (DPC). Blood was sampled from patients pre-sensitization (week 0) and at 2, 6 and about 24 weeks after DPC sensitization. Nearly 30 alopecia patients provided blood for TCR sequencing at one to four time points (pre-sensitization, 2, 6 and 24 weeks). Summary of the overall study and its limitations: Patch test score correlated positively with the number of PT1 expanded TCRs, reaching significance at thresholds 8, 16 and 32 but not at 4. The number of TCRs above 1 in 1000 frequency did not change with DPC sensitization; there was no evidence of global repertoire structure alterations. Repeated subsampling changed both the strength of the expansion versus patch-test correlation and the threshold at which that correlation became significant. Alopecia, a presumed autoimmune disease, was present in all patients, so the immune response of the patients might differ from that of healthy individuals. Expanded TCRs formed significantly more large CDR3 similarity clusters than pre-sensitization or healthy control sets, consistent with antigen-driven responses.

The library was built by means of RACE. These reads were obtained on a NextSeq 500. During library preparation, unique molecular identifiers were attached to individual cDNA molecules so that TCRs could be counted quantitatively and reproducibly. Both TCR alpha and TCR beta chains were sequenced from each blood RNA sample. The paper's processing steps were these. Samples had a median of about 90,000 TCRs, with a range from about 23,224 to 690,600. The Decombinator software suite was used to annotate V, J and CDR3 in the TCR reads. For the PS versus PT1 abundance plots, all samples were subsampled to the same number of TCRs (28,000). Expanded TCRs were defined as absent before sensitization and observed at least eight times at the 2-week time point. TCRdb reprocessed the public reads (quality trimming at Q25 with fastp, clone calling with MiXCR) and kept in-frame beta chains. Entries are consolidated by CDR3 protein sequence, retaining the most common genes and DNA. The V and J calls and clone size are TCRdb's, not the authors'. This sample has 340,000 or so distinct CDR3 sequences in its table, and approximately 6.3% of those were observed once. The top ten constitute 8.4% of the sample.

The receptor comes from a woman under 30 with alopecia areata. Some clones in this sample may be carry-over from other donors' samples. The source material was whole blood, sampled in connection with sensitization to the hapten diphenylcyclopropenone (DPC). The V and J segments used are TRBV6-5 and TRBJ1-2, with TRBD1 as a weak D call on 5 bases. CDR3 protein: CASSIKGTGHGYTF. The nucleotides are TGTGCCAGCAGTATTAAAGGGACCGGTCATGGCTACACCTTC.